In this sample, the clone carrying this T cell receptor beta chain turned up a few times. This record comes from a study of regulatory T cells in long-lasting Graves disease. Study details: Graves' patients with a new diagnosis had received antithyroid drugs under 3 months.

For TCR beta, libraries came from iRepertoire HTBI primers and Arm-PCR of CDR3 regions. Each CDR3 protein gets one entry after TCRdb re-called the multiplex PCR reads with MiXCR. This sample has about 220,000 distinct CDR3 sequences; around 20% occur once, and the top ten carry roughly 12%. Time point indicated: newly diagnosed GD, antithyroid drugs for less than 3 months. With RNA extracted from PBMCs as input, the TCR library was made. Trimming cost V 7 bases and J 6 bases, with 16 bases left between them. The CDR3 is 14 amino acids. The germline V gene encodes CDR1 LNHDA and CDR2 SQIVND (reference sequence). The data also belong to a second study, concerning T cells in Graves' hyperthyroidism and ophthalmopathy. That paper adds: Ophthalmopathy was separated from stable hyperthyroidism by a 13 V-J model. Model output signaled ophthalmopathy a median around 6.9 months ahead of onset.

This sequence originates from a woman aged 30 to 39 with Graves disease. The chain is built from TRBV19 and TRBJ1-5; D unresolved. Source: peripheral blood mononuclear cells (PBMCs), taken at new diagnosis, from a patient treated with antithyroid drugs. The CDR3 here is CASTPGQVGQPQHF. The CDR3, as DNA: TGTGCCAGTACCCCCGGGCAGGTGGGTCAGCCCCAGCATTTT.